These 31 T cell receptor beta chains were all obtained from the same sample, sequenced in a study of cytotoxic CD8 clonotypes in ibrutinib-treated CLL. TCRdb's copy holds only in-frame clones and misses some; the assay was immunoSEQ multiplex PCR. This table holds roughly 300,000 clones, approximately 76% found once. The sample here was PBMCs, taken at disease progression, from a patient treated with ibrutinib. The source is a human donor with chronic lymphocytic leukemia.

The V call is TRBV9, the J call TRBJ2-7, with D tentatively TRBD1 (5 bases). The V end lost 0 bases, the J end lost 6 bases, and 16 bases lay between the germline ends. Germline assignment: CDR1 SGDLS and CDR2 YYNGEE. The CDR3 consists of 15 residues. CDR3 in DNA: TGTGCCAGCAGCGTAGCTGACAGCCGTCAGGGCGAGCAGTACTTC. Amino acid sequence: CASSVADSRQGEQYF.

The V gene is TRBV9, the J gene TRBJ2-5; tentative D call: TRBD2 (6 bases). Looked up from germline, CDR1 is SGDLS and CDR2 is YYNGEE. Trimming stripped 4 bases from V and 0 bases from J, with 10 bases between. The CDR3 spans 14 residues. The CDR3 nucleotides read TGTGCCAGCAGCCCTTGGACTAACCAAGAGACCCAGTACTTC. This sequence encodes CASSPWTNQETQYF.

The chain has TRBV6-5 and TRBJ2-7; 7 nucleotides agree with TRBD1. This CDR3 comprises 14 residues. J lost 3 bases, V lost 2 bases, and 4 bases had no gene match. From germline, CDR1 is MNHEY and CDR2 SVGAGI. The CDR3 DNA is TGTGCCAGCAGTTACGTCCGGGACAGCTACGAGCAGTACTTC. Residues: CASSYVRDSYEQYF.

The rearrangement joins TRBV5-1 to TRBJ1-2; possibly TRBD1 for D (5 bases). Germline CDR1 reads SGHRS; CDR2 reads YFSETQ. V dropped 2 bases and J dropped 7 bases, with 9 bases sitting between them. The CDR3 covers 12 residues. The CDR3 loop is CASSFPRGGYTF. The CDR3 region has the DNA TGCGCCAGCAGCTTCCCTAGGGGTGGCTACACCTTC. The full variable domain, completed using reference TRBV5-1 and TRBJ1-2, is KAGVTQTPRYLIKTRGQQVTLSCSPISGHRSVSWYQQTPGQGLQFLFEYFSETQRNKGNFPGRFSGRQFSNSRSEMNVSTLELGDSALYLCASSFPRGGYTFGSGTRLTVV.

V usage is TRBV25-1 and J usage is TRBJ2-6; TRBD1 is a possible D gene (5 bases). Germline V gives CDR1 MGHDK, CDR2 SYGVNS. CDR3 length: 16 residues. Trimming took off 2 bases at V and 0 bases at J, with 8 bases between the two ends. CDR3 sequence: CASSEPDTSGANVLTF. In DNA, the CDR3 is TGTGCCAGCAGTGAACCGGACACCTCTGGGGCCAACGTCCTGACTTTC.

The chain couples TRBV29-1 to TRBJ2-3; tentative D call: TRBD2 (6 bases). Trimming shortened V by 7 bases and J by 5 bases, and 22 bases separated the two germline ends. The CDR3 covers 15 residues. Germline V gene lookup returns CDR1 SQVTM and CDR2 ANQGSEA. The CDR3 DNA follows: TGCAGCGCCCGATACGGGACTCAAGTGGAAGATACGCAGTATTTT. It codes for CSARYGTQVEDTQYF.

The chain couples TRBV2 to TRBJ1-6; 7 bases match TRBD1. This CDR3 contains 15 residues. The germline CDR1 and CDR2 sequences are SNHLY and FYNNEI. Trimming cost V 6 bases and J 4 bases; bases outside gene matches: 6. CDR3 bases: TGTGCCAGCAGACCGGGACAGATATATAATTCACCCCTCCACTTT. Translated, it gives CASRPGQIYNSPLHF. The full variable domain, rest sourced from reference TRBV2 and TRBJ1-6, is EPEVTQTPSHQVTQMGQEVILRCVPISNHLYFYWYRQILGQKVEFLVSFYNNEISEKSEIFDDQFSVERPDGSNFTLKIRSTKLEDSAMYFCASRPGQIYNSPLHFGNGTRLTVT.

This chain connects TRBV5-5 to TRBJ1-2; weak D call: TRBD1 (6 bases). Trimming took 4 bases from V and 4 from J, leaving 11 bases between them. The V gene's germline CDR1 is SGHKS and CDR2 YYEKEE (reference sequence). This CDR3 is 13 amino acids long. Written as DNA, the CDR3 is TGTGCCAGCAGCCATGGACAGACCTATGGCTACACCTTC. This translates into CASSHGQTYGYTF.

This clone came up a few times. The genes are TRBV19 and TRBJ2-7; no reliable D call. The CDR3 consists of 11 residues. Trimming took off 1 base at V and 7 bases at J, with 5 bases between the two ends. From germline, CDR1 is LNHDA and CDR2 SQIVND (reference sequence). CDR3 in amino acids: CASSIGGEQYF. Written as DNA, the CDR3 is TGTGCCAGTAGTATAGGAGGAGAGCAGTACTTC. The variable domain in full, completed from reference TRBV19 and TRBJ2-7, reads DGGITQSPKYLFRKEGQNVTLSCEQNLNHDAMYWYRQDPGQGLRLIYYSQIVNDFQKGDIAEGYSVSREKKESFPLTVTSAQKNPTAFYLCASSIGGEQYFGPGTRLTVT.

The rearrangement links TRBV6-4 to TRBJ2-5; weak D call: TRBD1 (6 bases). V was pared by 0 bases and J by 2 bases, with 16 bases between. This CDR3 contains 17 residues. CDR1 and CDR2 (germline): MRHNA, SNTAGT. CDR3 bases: TGTGCCAGCAGTGACTCGAACGGGGACAAAACTCAAGAGACCCAGTACTTC. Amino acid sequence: CASSDSNGDKTQETQYF.

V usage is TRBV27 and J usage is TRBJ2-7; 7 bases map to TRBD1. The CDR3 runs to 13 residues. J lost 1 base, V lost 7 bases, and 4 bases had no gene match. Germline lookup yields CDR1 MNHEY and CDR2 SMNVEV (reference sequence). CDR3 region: CASNPTGSYEQYF. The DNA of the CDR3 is TGTGCCAGCAATCCGACAGGGTCCTACGAGCAGTACTTC.

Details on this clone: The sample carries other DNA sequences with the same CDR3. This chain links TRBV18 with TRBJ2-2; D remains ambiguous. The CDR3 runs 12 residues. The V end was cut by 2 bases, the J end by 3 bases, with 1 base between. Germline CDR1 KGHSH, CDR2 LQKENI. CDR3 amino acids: CASSPYTGELFF. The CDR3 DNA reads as TGTGCCAGCTCACCATACACCGGGGAGCTGTTTTTT.

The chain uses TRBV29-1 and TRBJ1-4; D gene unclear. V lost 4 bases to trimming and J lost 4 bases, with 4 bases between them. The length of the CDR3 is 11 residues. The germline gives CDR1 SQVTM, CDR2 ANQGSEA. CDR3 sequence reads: CSVAHNEKLFF. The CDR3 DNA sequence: TGCAGCGTTGCCCATAATGAAAAACTGTTTTTT.

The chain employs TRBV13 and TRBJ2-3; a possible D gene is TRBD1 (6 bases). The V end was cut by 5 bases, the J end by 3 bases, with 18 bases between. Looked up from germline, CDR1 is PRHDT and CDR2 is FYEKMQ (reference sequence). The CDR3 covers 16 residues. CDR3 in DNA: TGTGCCAGCAGCGAAAGAGGTCCAGGGGTGACAGATACGCAGTATTTT. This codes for CASSERGPGVTDTQYF.

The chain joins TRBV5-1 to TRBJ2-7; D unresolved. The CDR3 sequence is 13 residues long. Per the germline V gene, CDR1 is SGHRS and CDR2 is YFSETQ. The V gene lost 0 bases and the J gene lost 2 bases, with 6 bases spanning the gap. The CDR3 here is CASSLDRPYEQYF. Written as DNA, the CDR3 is TGCGCCAGCAGCTTGGACAGACCCTACGAGCAGTACTTC. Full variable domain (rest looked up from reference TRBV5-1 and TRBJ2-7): KAGVTQTPRYLIKTRGQQVTLSCSPISGHRSVSWYQQTPGQGLQFLFEYFSETQRNKGNFPGRFSGRQFSNSRSEMNVSTLELGDSALYLCASSLDRPYEQYFGPGTRLTVT.

The CDR3 DNA reads TGCGCCAGCAGCGCGGACAGCTATGGCTACACCTTC. This gives the protein CASSADSYGYTF. V gene TRBV5-1 combines with J gene TRBJ1-2; weak D call: TRBD1 (6 bases). CDR1 is SGHRS, CDR2 YFSETQ, per germline. The CDR3 covers 12 residues. V was cut by 4 bases and J by 4 bases, with 8 bases left in between. The full variable domain, with the rest looked up from reference TRBV5-1 and TRBJ1-2, is KAGVTQTPRYLIKTRGQQVTLSCSPISGHRSVSWYQQTPGQGLQFLFEYFSETQRNKGNFPGRFSGRQFSNSRSEMNVSTLELGDSALYLCASSADSYGYTFGSGTRLTVV.

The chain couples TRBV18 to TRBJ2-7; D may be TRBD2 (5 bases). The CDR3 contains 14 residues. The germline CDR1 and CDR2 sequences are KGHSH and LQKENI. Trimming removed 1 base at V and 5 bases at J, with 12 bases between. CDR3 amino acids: CASSPREGSHEQYF. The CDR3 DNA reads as TGTGCCAGCTCACCACGGGAAGGGAGCCACGAGCAGTACTTC.

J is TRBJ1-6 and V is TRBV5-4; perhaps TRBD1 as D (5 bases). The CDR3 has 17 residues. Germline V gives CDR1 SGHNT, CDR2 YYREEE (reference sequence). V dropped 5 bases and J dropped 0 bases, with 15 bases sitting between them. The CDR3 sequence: CASSYGTVSSYNSPLHF. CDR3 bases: TGTGCCAGCAGTTATGGGACGGTGAGCTCCTATAATTCACCCCTCCACTTT.

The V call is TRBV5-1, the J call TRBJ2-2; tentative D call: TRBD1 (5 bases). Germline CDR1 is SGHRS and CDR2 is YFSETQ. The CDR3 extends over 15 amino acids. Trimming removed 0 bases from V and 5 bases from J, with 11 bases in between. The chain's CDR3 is CASSLAPGITGELFF. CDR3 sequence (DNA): TGCGCCAGCAGCTTGGCCCCAGGGATTACCGGGGAGCTGTTTTTT.

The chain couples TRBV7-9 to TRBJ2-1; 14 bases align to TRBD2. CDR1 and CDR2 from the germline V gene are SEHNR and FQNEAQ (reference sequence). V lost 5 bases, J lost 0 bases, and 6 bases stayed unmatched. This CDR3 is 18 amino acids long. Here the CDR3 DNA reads TGTGCCAGCAGCCCAATAGGACTAGCGGGGGGCTCCTACAATGAGCAGTTCTTC. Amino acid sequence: CASSPIGLAGGSYNEQFF.

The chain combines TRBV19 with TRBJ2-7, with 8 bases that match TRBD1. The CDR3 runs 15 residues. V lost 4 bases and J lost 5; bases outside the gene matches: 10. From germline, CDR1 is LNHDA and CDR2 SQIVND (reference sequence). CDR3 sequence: CASSKWTGRMDEQYF. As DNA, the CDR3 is TGTGCCAGTAGTAAATGGACAGGGCGGATGGACGAGCAGTACTTC.

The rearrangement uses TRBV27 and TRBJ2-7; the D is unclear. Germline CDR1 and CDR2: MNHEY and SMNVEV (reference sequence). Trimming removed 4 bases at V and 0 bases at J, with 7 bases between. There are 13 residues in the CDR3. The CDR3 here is CASSSGISYEQYF. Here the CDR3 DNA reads TGTGCCAGCAGTTCAGGAATCTCCTACGAGCAGTACTTC.

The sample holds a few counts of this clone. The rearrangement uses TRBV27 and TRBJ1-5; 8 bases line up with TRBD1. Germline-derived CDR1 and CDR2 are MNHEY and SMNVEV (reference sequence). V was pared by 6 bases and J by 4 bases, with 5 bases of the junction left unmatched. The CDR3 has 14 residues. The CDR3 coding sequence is TGTGCCAGCAGGTTCAGGGGGCCAAATCAGCCCCAGCATTTT. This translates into CASRFRGPNQPQHF.

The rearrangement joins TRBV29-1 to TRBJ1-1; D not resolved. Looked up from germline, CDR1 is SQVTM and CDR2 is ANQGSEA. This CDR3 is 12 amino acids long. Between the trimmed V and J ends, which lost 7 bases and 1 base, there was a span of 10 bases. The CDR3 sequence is CSALHRNTEAFF. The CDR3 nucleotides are TGCAGCGCCCTACATAGGAACACTGAAGCTTTCTTT.

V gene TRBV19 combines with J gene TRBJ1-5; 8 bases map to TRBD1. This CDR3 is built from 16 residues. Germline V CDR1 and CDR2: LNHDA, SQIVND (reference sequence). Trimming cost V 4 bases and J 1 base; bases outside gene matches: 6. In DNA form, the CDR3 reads TGTGCCAGTAGTACGACAGGGGCTGTAAGCAATCAGCCCCAGCATTTT. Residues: CASSTTGAVSNQPQHF.

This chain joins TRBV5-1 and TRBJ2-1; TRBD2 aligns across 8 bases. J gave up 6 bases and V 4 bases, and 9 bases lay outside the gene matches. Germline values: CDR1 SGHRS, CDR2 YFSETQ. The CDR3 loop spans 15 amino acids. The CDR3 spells CASSPGTSTSNEQFF. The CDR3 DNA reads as TGCGCCAGCAGCCCGGGGACTAGTACCAGCAATGAGCAGTTCTTC.

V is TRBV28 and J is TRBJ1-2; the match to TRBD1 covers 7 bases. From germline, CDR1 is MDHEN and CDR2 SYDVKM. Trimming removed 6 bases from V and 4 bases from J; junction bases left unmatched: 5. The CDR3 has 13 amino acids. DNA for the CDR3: TGTGCCAGCAGCCTCGACAGGGTCTATGGCTACACCTTC. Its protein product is CASSLDRVYGYTF.

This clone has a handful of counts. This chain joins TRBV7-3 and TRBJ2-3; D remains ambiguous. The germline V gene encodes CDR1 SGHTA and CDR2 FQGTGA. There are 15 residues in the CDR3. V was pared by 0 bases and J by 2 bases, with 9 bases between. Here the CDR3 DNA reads TGTGCCAGCAGCTTAACGGCAACTAACACAGATACGCAGTATTTT. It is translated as CASSLTATNTDTQYF.

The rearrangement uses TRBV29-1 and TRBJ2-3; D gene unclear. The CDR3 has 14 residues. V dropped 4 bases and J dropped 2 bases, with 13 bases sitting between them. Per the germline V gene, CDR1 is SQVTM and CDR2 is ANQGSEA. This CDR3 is CSVVTGLDTDTQYF. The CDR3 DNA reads TGCAGCGTTGTCACGGGCCTCGACACAGATACGCAGTATTTT.

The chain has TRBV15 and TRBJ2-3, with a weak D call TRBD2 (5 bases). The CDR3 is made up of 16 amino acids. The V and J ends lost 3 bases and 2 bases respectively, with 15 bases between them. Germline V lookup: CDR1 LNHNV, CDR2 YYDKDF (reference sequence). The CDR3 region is CATSRTRGVYTDTQYF. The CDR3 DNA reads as TGTGCCACCAGCAGGACCCGGGGAGTCTACACAGATACGCAGTATTTT.

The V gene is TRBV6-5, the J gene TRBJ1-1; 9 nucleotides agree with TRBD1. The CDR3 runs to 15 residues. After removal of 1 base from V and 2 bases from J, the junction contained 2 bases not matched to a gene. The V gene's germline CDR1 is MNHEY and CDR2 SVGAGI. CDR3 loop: CASSYWGQGNTEAFF. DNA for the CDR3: TGTGCCAGCAGTTACTGGGGACAGGGTAACACTGAAGCTTTCTTT.